Shown below are 23 T cell receptor beta chains from a single sample sequenced in a study of T cell changes during pregnancy in multiple sclerosis. Here immunoSEQ multiplex PCR was the method, and the copy in TCRdb shows in-frame clones only, minus some. The data hold some 38,000 clones, with around 90% observed a single time. Material: CD4+ T cells from peripheral blood mononuclear cells, obtained in the second trimester of pregnancy. The source is a female donor with multiple sclerosis, enrolled in a pregnancy study.

The chain couples TRBV9 to TRBJ1-1, with D unresolved. V lost 4 bases to trimming and J lost 0 bases, with 10 bases between them. Germline V lookup: CDR1 SGDLS, CDR2 YYNGEE. The CDR3 covers 14 residues. The CDR3 loop is CASSRASVNTEAFF. The CDR3 region has the DNA TGTGCCAGCAGCAGAGCTTCCGTGAACACTGAAGCTTTCTTT.

Only one count was recorded for this clone. The chain combines TRBV7-2 with TRBJ2-1; possible D gene TRBD1, 5 bases. Between the trimmed V and J ends, which lost 6 bases and 9 bases, there was a span of 15 bases. Germline assignment: CDR1 SGHTA and CDR2 FQGNSA. CDR3 length: 13 residues. The CDR3, as DNA: TGTGCCAGCAGAGCCACGTGGGGCGGTGAGCAGTTCTTC. Translating gives CASRATWGGEQFF.

This clone was seen just once. V and J are TRBV4-3 and TRBJ2-1, with D maybe TRBD2 (6 bases). Looked up from germline, CDR1 is LGHNA and CDR2 is YSLEER. The CDR3 has 19 residues. V lost 0 bases, J lost 1 base, and 19 bases lay in between. Written as DNA, the CDR3 is TGCGCCAGCAGCCAAGACCCCGGGGGAGCGGTAAGATCCTACAATGAGCAGTTCTTC. Protein: CASSQDPGGAVRSYNEQFF.

V gene TRBV19 combines with J gene TRBJ1-3; D unclear. Germline CDR1 and CDR2: LNHDA and SQIVND (reference sequence). The CDR3 sequence is 15 residues long. V lost 2 bases to trimming and J lost 0 bases, with 8 bases between them. CDR3 in DNA: TGTGCCAGTAGTATAAGCCTCCTCTCTGGAAACACCATATATTTT. This sequence encodes CASSISLLSGNTIYF.

The V call is TRBV7-9, the J call TRBJ2-7; TRBD1 agrees at 9 bases. V shed 4 bases, J shed 3 bases, and the junction held 7 bases outside the gene matches. The CDR3 has 15 amino acids. Germline CDR1 is SEHNR and CDR2 is FQNEAQ (reference sequence). The CDR3 sequence: CASSSNRGQVYEQYF. The CDR3 DNA reads as TGTGCCAGCAGCTCCAACAGGGGGCAAGTCTACGAGCAGTACTTC.

This rearrangement joins TRBV5-4 to TRBJ2-1; D perhaps matches TRBD1 (5 bases). This CDR3 is 16 amino acids long. CDR1 is SGHNT and CDR2 is YYREEE in the germline V gene (reference sequence). Trimming shortened V by 5 bases and J by 0 bases, and 15 bases separated the two germline ends. This CDR3 reads CASRAWGVSSYNEQFF. In DNA, the CDR3 is TGTGCCAGCAGGGCTTGGGGCGTAAGCTCCTACAATGAGCAGTTCTTC.

CDR3: CASEQLKLFF. CDR3 bases: TGTGCCAGTGAACAATTAAAACTGTTTTTT. The chain uses TRBV6-1 and TRBJ1-4; D gene unclear. Trimming stripped 9 bases from V and 10 bases from J, with 9 bases between. Germline CDR1 MNHNS, CDR2 SASEGT. This CDR3 spans 10 amino acids.

The chain is built from TRBV5-1 and TRBJ2-3, with TRBD1 as a possible D gene (6 bases). The CDR3 is 14 residues long. Trimming stripped 4 bases from V and 1 base from J, with 10 bases between. CDR1 and CDR2 from the germline V gene are SGHRS and YFSETQ. The DNA of the CDR3 is TGCGCCAGCAGCCTTAGACAGGGCACAGATACGCAGTATTTT. Its protein is CASSLRQGTDTQYF. Combining the CDR3 with reference TRBV5-1 and TRBJ2-3 gives the whole variable domain KAGVTQTPRYLIKTRGQQVTLSCSPISGHRSVSWYQQTPGQGLQFLFEYFSETQRNKGNFPGRFSGRQFSNSRSEMNVSTLELGDSALYLCASSLRQGTDTQYFGPGTRLTVL.

This clone was seen only a few times. The chain carries TRBV6-5 and TRBJ1-5; D unclear. This CDR3 region has 15 residues. Germline CDR1 reads MNHEY; CDR2 reads SVGAGI. Trimming took off 4 bases at V and 5 bases at J, with 15 bases between the two ends. The CDR3 spells CASSSTNSPDQPQHF. As DNA, the CDR3 is TGTGCCAGCAGTTCCACGAACAGCCCCGATCAGCCCCAGCATTTT.

V and J are TRBV7-9 and TRBJ1-1; D is unclear. CDR1 SEHNR and CDR2 FQNEAQ come from the germline V gene (reference sequence). Trimming cost V 6 bases and J 2 bases, with 7 bases left between them. This CDR3 has 12 residues. The CDR3 DNA reads as TGTGCCAGCAGTCTTACAAACACTGAAGCTTTCTTT. Encoded protein: CASSLTNTEAFF.

The chain uses TRBV13 and TRBJ2-3, with D unresolved. Germline V gene sequence: CDR1 PRHDT, CDR2 FYEKMQ (reference sequence). The CDR3 extends over 13 amino acids. Trimming stripped 6 bases from V and 1 base from J, with 8 bases between. The CDR3 region has the DNA TGTGCCAGCAGATACACAGGCACAGATACGCAGTATTTT. The encoded protein is CASRYTGTDTQYF.

This chain joins TRBV6-5 and TRBJ2-2, with no clear D. Germline V gives CDR1 MNHEY, CDR2 SVGAGI. V dropped 5 bases and J dropped 5 bases, with 12 bases sitting between them. The CDR3 runs 14 residues. The CDR3, as DNA: TGTGCCAGCAGTCCCAGACAAGTAACCGGGGAGCTGTTTTTT. Its translation: CASSPRQVTGELFF.

This clone was detected once. The CDR3 sequence: CASSRLAGGGQETQYF. CDR3 nucleotides: TGTGCCAGCTCACGGTTGGCGGGAGGCGGCCAAGAGACCCAGTACTTC. This sequence joins TRBV18 and TRBJ2-5; 8 bases align to TRBD2. The CDR3 consists of 16 residues. CDR1 is KGHSH, CDR2 LQKENI, per germline. With V trimmed by 4 bases and J by 1 base, 8 bases remained unmatched.

The V call is TRBV5-1, the J call TRBJ2-1; 13 bases agree with TRBD2. The CDR3 has 15 residues. V lost 4 bases and J lost 7; bases outside the gene matches: 5. The germline CDR1 and CDR2 sequences are SGHRS and YFSETQ. The CDR3 spells CASSRTSGSKNEQFF. The CDR3 nucleotides read TGCGCCAGCAGCCGGACTAGCGGGAGTAAAAATGAGCAGTTCTTC.

The V call is TRBV28, the J call TRBJ1-3; a possible D gene is TRBD1 (6 bases). Germline assignment: CDR1 MDHEN and CDR2 SYDVKM. Trimming pared 6 bases from V and 0 bases from J, leaving 18 bases between. The CDR3 spans 17 residues. CDR3: CASSRSQGFLSGNTIYF. The CDR3 DNA reads as TGTGCCAGCAGCCGAAGCCAGGGGTTTCTCTCTGGAAACACCATATATTTT.

This clone has a single count. This rearrangement joins TRBV18 to TRBJ2-1; 13 bases agree with TRBD2. The ends lost 3 bases at V and 7 bases at J; junction bases unmatched: 6. The CDR3 is made up of 16 amino acids. The germline gives CDR1 KGHSH, CDR2 LQKENI. CDR3 protein: CASSPPGLAGVNEQFF. The CDR3 nucleotides are TGTGCCAGCTCACCTCCCGGACTAGCGGGAGTAAATGAGCAGTTCTTC.

V usage is TRBV19 and J usage is TRBJ1-5; D possibly corresponds to TRBD1 (6 bases). CDR1 is LNHDA, CDR2 SQIVND, per germline (reference sequence). The CDR3 consists of 16 residues. Trimming removed 5 bases at V and 0 bases at J, with 14 bases between. The CDR3, as DNA: TGTGCCAGTAGTTTTAGACAGGCTTTTAGCAATCAGCCCCAGCATTTT. The encoded protein is CASSFRQAFSNQPQHF.

The V call is TRBV18, the J call TRBJ2-6, with D perhaps TRBD1 (7 bases). The CDR3 is 17 residues long. V gave up 1 base and J gave up 4 bases, with 14 bases separating them. Germline loops: CDR1 KGHSH, CDR2 LQKENI. The CDR3 is CASSPRRGLDGANVLTF. CDR3 DNA sequence: TGTGCCAGCTCACCACGGAGGGGGCTAGACGGGGCCAACGTCCTGACTTTC.

This clone showed up just once. The CDR3 DNA follows: TGTGCCAGCAGTGGGGCCTCGGGACAAAGAAACTATGGCTACACCTTC. Its protein product is CASSGASGQRNYGYTF. V is TRBV6-1 and J is TRBJ1-2, with D maybe TRBD1 (6 bases). This CDR3 has 16 residues. CDR1 and CDR2 from the germline V gene are MNHNS and SASEGT. With 4 bases removed from V and 2 bases from J, the gap between germline ends came to 17 bases.

The chain uses TRBV4-3 and TRBJ2-2; the D gene is possibly TRBD2 (5 bases). CDR1 is LGHNA, CDR2 YSLEER, per germline. The V end lost 1 base, the J end lost 4 bases, and 10 bases lay between the germline ends. CDR3 size: 15 residues. The CDR3 here is CASSQGLAVTGELFF. The CDR3 nucleotides read TGCGCCAGCAGCCAAGGGCTAGCCGTCACCGGGGAGCTGTTTTTT.

This sequence joins TRBV7-9 and TRBJ2-7, with TRBD2 as a possible D gene (5 bases). The CDR3 consists of 13 residues. Germline values: CDR1 SEHNR, CDR2 FQNEAQ (reference sequence). Trimming stripped 6 bases from V and 4 bases from J, with 13 bases between. The CDR3 sequence is CASRDTKRYEQYF. The CDR3 DNA reads TGTGCCAGCAGAGACACGAAGCGGTACGAGCAGTACTTC.

The chain is built from TRBV7-2 and TRBJ1-5; 7 bases line up with TRBD1. Germline values: CDR1 SGHTA, CDR2 FQGNSA. J lost 3 bases, V lost 2 bases, and 10 bases had no gene match. This CDR3 has 17 residues. For the CDR3, the DNA is TGTGCCAGCAGCTTACGGGAAGGTGACAGGGCCAATCAGCCCCAGCATTTT. It is translated as CASSLREGDRANQPQHF.

The gene calls are TRBV6-5 and TRBJ1-6; 8 bases fit TRBD1. Germline-derived CDR1 and CDR2 are MNHEY and SVGAGI. Trimming at V came to 2 bases and at J to 8 bases, leaving 2 bases not matched to a gene. The CDR3 has 14 amino acids. This CDR3 reads CASSYVTGDSPLHF. The CDR3 DNA sequence: TGTGCCAGCAGTTACGTGACAGGGGATTCACCCCTCCACTTT.